This T cell receptor (beta chain) was profiled in a study of T-cell memory formation after mild COVID-19 (dated by TCRdb to the early 2020s). With respect to the entire study: Most TCR sequence clusters were specific to one of the two donors. In a couple of donors, T-cell clones that expanded and contracted after mild COVID-19 were tracked by sequencing TCRalpha and TCRbeta repertoires over time. The cohort was made up of two young adult volunteers, one female and one male, who were previously healthy.

Ficoll-Paque density gradient centrifugation was the method used to isolate PBMCs. Broad study findings and their caveats: Contracting CD4+ clones were located mainly in the CM and EM memory subsets, whereas CD8+ clones were found to be enriched in EMRA. Some responding clones were detected in pre-infection memory, suggesting pre-existing cross-reactive memory T cells joined the SARS-CoV-2 response. SARS-CoV-2 specificity of the second-wave clones peaking on day 37 was not confirmed. Only two mild cases were covered by the study, and larger cohorts that include severe cases with pre-infection samples were considered necessary. Balanced CD4/CD8 phenotypes were observed for clones contracting from day 15 to 85, whereas a bias towards CD4+ was observed for a second wave of clones expanding from day 15 to 37.

The reads were generated on an Illumina NovaSeq 6000. cDNA libraries for TCRalpha and TCRbeta were prepared by 5'RACE using constant-segment primers, with sample barcodes and unique molecular identifiers added. Trizol reagent was used to extract RNA from every sample. Amplification of the libraries took two PCR steps, and the second step added a second sample barcode plus Illumina TruSeq adapters. Libraries were sequenced on an Illumina NovaSeq with 2 x 150 bp paired-end reads. As for how the authors treated the data: Reads were demultiplexed and collapsed into UMI-guided consensus sequences with migec v1.2.7. With mixcr v2.1.11, UMI consensuses were aligned to TRA and TRB V and J templates and assembled into clonotypes. Clonotypes were classified as expanded or contracted when called significant by both edgeR and NoisET, with noise models trained on biological replicates. For edgeR calls, the cutoffs were a false discovery rate-adjusted p below 0.01 and a log2 fold-change threshold of 1. As an exploratory analysis of dynamics, max-normalized trajectories of the 1000 most abundant clonotypes were examined by PCA with hierarchical clustering. Separately sequenced CD4+ and CD8+ repertoires were used to assign the CD4 or CD8 phenotype of responding clones. TCRdb cleaned the public reads at Q25 with fastp, built clones with MiXCR and kept in-frame beta chains. A single entry per CDR3 protein holds the most common genes and DNA from its merged rows. TCRdb's processing, not the authors', yielded these V and J calls. This sample gives roughly 600,000 distinct CDR3 sequences in total; about a sixth of them show up just once. The ten largest clones represent around 12% of the sample.

Per the germline V gene, SGHTA is the CDR1 and FQGNSA is the CDR2. The CDR3 has 16 amino acids, counting the end cysteine and phenylalanine. The DNA shown is the 48-base CDR3, in frame from base 1. The trim is 0 bases for V and 6 bases for J, with a gap of 17 bases between the germline ends. Worth noting for this clonotype: No cognate antigen has been identified for it. Base quality data are lacking; no much larger clone is found one base away.

The sequence links TRBV7-2 to TRBJ2-5, and perhaps TRBD2 as D gene, on 6 matching bases. The TCR was taken from an adult woman who had mild COVID-19 (a few samples of this study predate the infection). The sample titles of this study are shuffled in the database, so cell type and time point are left out; the donor was told from shared clones. Source material: PBMCs or a T cell subset sorted from them (not recorded which). The CDR3 loop reads CASSLASSALGQTQYF. Here is the DNA: TGTGCCAGCAGCTTAGCGTCTAGCGCCTTGGGGCAGACCCAGTACTTC. With the portions outside the CDR3 filled from the reference TRBV7-2 and TRBJ2-5 genes, the complete variable region becomes GAGVSQSPSNKVTEKGKDVELRCDPISGHTALYWYRQSLGQGLEFLIYFQGNSAPDKSGLPSDRFSAERTGGSVSTLTIQRTQQEDSAVYLCASSLASSALGQTQYFGPGTRLLVL.